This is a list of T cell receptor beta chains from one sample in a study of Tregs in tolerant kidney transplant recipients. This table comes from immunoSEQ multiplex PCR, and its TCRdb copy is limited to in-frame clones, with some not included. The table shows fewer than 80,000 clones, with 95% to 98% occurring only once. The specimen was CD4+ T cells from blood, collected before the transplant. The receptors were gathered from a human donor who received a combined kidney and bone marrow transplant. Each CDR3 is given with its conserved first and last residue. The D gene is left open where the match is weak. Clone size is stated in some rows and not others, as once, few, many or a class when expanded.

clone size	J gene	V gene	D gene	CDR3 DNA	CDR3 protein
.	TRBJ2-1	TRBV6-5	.	TGTGCCAGCAGTTACGACAGACCTTCGAGCAATGAGCAGTTCTTC	CASSYDRPSSNEQFF
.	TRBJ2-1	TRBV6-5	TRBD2	TGTGCCAGCAGTGTAGTCGGCGGGGGTAACAATGAGCAGTTCTTC	CASSVVGGGNNEQFF
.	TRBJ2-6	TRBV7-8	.	TGTGCCAGCAGCTCCTACAGGGCTGGGGCCAACGTCCTGACTTTC	CASSSYRAGANVLTF
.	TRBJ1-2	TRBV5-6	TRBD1	TGTGCCAGCAGCCCGGGACAGGGTTTTTATTATGGCTACACCTTC	CASSPGQGFYYGYTF
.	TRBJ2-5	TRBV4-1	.	TGCGCCAGCAGCCGCCGAACCCGGGGGACAGTCTCCCAAGAGACCCAGTACTTC	CASSRRTRGTVSQETQYF
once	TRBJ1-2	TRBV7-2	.	TGTGCCAGCAGCGTACTAGGCAACGGAAAGACCTATGGCTACACCTTC	CASSVLGNGKTYGYTF
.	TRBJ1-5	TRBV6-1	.	TGTGCCAGCACCCTCCTACAGCATTTCAATCAGCCCCAGCATTTT	CASTLLQHFNQPQHF
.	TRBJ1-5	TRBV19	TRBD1	TGTGCCAGTAATCCGCTGACCGGGACAGGGGTCATTGCGAATCAGCCCCAGCATTTT	CASNPLTGTGVIANQPQHF
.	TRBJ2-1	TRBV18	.	TGTGCCAGCTCACCACCGAGGCAGATCTACAATGAGCAGTTCTTC	CASSPPRQIYNEQFF
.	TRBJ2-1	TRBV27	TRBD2	TGTGCCAGCAGTTCCGAAAGACTAGCCAGACCCTCCTACAATGAGCAGTTCTTC	CASSSERLARPSYNEQFF
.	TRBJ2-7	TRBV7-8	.	TGTGCCAGCAGCCCCATTGTGGGACACCTATACGAGCAGTACTTC	CASSPIVGHLYEQYF
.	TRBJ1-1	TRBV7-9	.	TGTGCCAGCAGCTTAGTATCATGGGGAGCGACTGAAGCTTTCTTT	CASSLVSWGATEAFF
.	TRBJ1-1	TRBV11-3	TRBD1	TGTGCCAGCAGCCTGCTTGGGGACAGTGAAGCTTTCTTT	CASSLLGDSEAFF
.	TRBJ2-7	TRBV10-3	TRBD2	TGTGCCATCAAGGAGGGCGGGGAGGGTCCCTACGAGCAGTACTTC	CAIKEGGEGPYEQYF
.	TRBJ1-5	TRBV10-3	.	TGTGCCATCAGTGAGTCAGGGGTACGGAGCAATCAGCCCCAGCATTTT	CAISESGVRSNQPQHF
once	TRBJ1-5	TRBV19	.	TGTGCCAGTAGTATAGATCTAGCTCAGCCCCAGCATTTT	CASSIDLAQPQHF
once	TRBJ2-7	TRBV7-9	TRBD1	TGTGCCAGCAGCTCCGGGGCCGGGACAGGGTTCGAGCAGTACTTC	CASSSGAGTGFEQYF
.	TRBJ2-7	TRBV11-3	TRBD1	TGTGCCAGCAGCTTAGGTACAGGGGCCTACGAGCAGTACTTC	CASSLGTGAYEQYF
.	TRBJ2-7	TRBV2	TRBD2	TGTGCCAGCAAGCTAGCGGAAAGGTCCTACGAGCAGTACTTC	CASKLAERSYEQYF
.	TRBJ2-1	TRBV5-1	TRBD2	TGCGCCAGCAGCGGAGGACTAGTAGGGGTCTACAATGAGCAGTTCTTC	CASSGGLVGVYNEQFF
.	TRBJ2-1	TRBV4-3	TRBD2	TGCGCCAGCAGCCGGAAGCTAGCGGGACTAGACAATGAGCAGTTCTTC	CASSRKLAGLDNEQFF
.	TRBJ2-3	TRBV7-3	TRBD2	TGTGCCAGCAGCCCGGGACTAGCAGTTGATACGCAGTATTTT	CASSPGLAVDTQYF
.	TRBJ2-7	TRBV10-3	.	TGTGCCATCAGTGACAGCTACGAGCAGTACTTC	CAISDSYEQYF
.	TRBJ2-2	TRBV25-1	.	TGTGCCAGCAGTCGTTTGGGCAACACCGGGGAGCTGTTTTTT	CASSRLGNTGELFF
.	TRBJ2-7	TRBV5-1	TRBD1	TGCGCCAGCAGCTTGGAGGGACAGGGGAAATACTTC	CASSLEGQGKYF
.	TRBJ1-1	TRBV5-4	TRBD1	TGTGCCAGCAGCTCAATCCTCCGACAGGGTAACACTGAAGCTTTCTTT	CASSSILRQGNTEAFF
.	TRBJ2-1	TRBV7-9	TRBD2	TGTGCCAGCAGCTTAGATGCGGGAGCCTACAATGAGCAGTTCTTC	CASSLDAGAYNEQFF
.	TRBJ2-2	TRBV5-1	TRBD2	TGCGCCACCGAAAGACTAGCGGGGGGGCCCCTCCCCGGGGAGCTGTTTTTT	CATERLAGGPLPGELFF
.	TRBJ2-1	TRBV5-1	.	TGCGCCAGCAGCTTCGGATCAGGGTACAATGAGCAGTTCTTC	CASSFGSGYNEQFF
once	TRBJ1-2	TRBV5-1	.	TGCGCCAGCAGCCCCGTCAGGAACTATGGCTACACCTTC	CASSPVRNYGYTF
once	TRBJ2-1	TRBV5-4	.	TGTGCCAGCAGTTCTCCAGGGACTTTGGAGAATGAGCAGTTCTTC	CASSSPGTLENEQFF
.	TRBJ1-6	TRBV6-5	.	TGTGCCAGCAGATCCAGCTCCTATAATTCACCCCTCCACTTT	CASRSSSYNSPLHF
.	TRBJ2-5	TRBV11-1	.	TGTGCCAGCAGCTTAGGGGGGACACGAGAGACCCAGTACTTC	CASSLGGTRETQYF
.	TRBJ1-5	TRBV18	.	TGTGCCAGCTCACCAGGGACTGCCAATCAGCCCCAGCATTTT	CASSPGTANQPQHF
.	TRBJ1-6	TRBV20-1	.	TGCAGTGGTCATTATAATTCACCCCTCCACTTT	CSGHYNSPLHF
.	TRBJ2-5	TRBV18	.	TGTGCCAGCTCACCACGAGGGGGAGAGACCCAGTACTTC	CASSPRGGETQYF
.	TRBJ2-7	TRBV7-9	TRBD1	TGTGCCAGCAGCTCCCTCGACAGGGGGGGTATGGACGAGCAGTACTTC	CASSSLDRGGMDEQYF
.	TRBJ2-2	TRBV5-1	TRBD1	TGCGCCAGCAGCTTGAATGAGCAGGGGGAAACCGGGGAGCTGTTTTTT	CASSLNEQGETGELFF
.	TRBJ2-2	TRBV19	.	TGTGCCAGTAGTATACAGGCGAACACCGGGGAGCTGTTTTTT	CASSIQANTGELFF
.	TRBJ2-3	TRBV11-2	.	TGTGCCAGCAGCTTAGATCGGGGAGATACGCAGTATTTT	CASSLDRGDTQYF
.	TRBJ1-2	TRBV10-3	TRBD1	TGTGCCATCAGTGAACAGGGACAGGGGGGCTATGGCTACACCTTC	CAISEQGQGGYGYTF
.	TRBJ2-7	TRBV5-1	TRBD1	TGCGCCAGCAGCCAAACAGGACAGGTTCCCTCCTACGAGCAGTACTTC	CASSQTGQVPSYEQYF
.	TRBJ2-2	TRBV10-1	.	TGCGCCAGGGGGACTTCACAGGAGGATCCCACCGGGGAGCTGTTTTTT	CARGTSQEDPTGELFF
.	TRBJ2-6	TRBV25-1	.	TGTGCCAGCAGTGAATCCCTTACTGGGGCCAACGTCCTGACTTTC	CASSESLTGANVLTF
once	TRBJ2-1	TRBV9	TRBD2	TGTGCCAGCAGCGCTCCGGGACTAGCCCCTTACAATGAGCAGTTCTTC	CASSAPGLAPYNEQFF
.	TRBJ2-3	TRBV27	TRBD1	TGTGCCAGCAGTCCCATCATGAGGGGGCGCTTTGGAGATACGCAGTATTTT	CASSPIMRGRFGDTQYF
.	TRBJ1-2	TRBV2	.	TGTGCCAGCACCCGACGGGAGAACTATGGCTACACCTTC	CASTRRENYGYTF
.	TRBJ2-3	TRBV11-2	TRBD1	TGTGCCAGCAGCTTACCCCGACAGGGTTGGAGCACAGATACGCAGTATTTT	CASSLPRQGWSTDTQYF
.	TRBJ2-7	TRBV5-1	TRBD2	TGCGCCAGCAGCTTGGAAGGTAGCGGGGGGGCCTACGAGCAGTACTTC	CASSLEGSGGAYEQYF
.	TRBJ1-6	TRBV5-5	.	TGTGCCAGCAGCGGCTGGGCCAGGGCGACCGAAAATTCACCCCTCCACTTT	CASSGWARATENSPLHF
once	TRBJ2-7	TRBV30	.	TGTGCCTGGACGGTCCCCTCCAGGGGTTCCTACGAGCAGTACTTC	CAWTVPSRGSYEQYF
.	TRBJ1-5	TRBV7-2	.	TGTGCCAGCAGCCAGACCGGGGGTTATAGCAATCAGCCCCAGCATTTT	CASSQTGGYSNQPQHF
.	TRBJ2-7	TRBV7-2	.	TGTGCCAGCAGCCCCCGACTCCCGAGGGCATCCGAGCAGTACTTC	CASSPRLPRASEQYF
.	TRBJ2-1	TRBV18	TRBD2	TGTGCCAGCTCACGGGGACTAGCCGACGTCAATGAGCAGTTCTTC	CASSRGLADVNEQFF
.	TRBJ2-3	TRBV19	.	TGTGCCAGTAGTATAGGCTGGGACAACCCCACAGATACGCAGTATTTT	CASSIGWDNPTDTQYF
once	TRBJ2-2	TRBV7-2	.	TGTGCCAGCAGCCACGACTCAAGGTTCGCGAACACCGGGGAGCTGTTTTTT	CASSHDSRFANTGELFF
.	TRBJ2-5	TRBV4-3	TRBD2	TGCGCCAGCAGCCCCGGACTAGCGGGGGGTGAGACCCAGTACTTC	CASSPGLAGGETQYF
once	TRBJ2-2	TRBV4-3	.	TGCGCCAGCAGCCAAGGCCCCATCAGGGTTACCGGGGAGCTGTTTTTT	CASSQGPIRVTGELFF
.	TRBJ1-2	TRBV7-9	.	TGTGCCAGCAGCTTAGCCTCAGGGGTCTCTGGCTACACCTTC	CASSLASGVSGYTF
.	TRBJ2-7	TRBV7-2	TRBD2	TGTGCCAGCAGCTTAGTCAGCGGGGGCTACGAGCAGTACTTC	CASSLVSGGYEQYF